This is a list of T cell receptor beta chains from one sample in a study of blood T cells in healthy people across ages. TCRdb re-called the 5' RACE reads through MiXCR, storing one row per CDR3 protein. The sample yields some 860,000 distinct CDR3 sequences, roughly three fifths seen once. The sample comprised blood. The receptor set was obtained from a middle-aged man in good health. Each CDR3 is given with its conserved first and last residue. D genes are given only for firm matches. Size tells how often a clone was seen (once, few, many) or the class of an expanded clone, and some rows leave it out.

j_call v_call d_call clone_size cdr3_nt cdr3_aa
TRBJ2-6 TRBV27 - few TGTGCCAGCAGTCACCGGGACTCACCCTCTGGGGCCAACGTCCTGACTTTC CASSHRDSPSGANVLTF
TRBJ2-3 TRBV4-1 TRBD1 - TGCGCCAGCAGCCAGAGACAGGGGCCAGATACGCAGTATTTT CASSQRQGPDTQYF
TRBJ2-5 TRBV7-9 - few TGTGCCAGCAGCCCGCCCTCGGAGTCCCGGGAGACCCAGTACTTC CASSPPSESRETQYF
TRBJ2-1 TRBV20-1 - few TGCAGTGCTAGATCCCTGCGGGGCAATGAGCAGTTCTTC CSARSLRGNEQFF
TRBJ1-2 TRBV29-1 - - TGCAGCGTTGAAGGGACAGCTAACTATGGCTACACCTTC CSVEGTANYGYTF
TRBJ2-7 TRBV21-1 - - TGTGCCAGCAGCAAGTGGGGACAGCCAAGGGTAGCCTACGAGCAGTACTTC CASSKWGQPRVAYEQYF
TRBJ2-7 TRBV7-2 TRBD2 - TGTGCCAGCAGCCCGATGCCTAGCGGGACGCCCTACGAGCAGTACTTC CASSPMPSGTPYEQYF
TRBJ2-1 TRBV12-3/TRBV12-4 - - TGTGCCAGCAGTTTAGGTGGATCAGGAGATGAGCAGTTCTTC CASSLGGSGDEQFF
TRBJ2-7 TRBV7-2 TRBD2 - TGTGCCAGCAGCTATCGGGAGGGGGGCTCCTACGAGCAGTACTTC CASSYREGGSYEQYF
TRBJ2-4 TRBV28 - few TGTGCCAGCAGCCCTTTTCAGGGAAACATTCAGTACTTC CASSPFQGNIQYF
TRBJ2-7 TRBV5-1 TRBD2 few TGCGCCAGCAGCCCCGAGTTTGGCGGGGGCTACGAGCAGTACTTC CASSPEFGGGYEQYF
TRBJ2-3 TRBV7-3 - - TGTGCCAGCACCACGAGCACAGATACGCAGTATTTT CASTTSTDTQYF
TRBJ1-5 TRBV24-1 - - TGTGCCACCGGGGTCGGTGGGCGAGGGGATCAGCCCCAGCATTTT CATGVGGRGDQPQHF
TRBJ2-5 TRBV27 - few TGTGCCAGCAGTTTTGGGAGTGTAGAGACCCAGTACTTC CASSFGSVETQYF
TRBJ2-7 TRBV20-1 - - TGCAGTGCTAGAGATCCAGGGCACGAGCAGTACTTC CSARDPGHEQYF
TRBJ2-5 TRBV29-1 TRBD1 - TGCAGCGTTGTGGACAGGGGGGAGACCCAGTACTTC CSVVDRGETQYF
TRBJ2-5 TRBV7-9 - few TGTGCCAGCAGCTCCCCCCCAAGAGCGGAGACCCAGTACTTC CASSSPPRAETQYF
TRBJ1-5 TRBV7-8 - - TGTGCCAGCACCGGATCTAATTCGGGCAATCAGCCCCAGCATTTT CASTGSNSGNQPQHF
TRBJ2-7 TRBV7-2 TRBD1 few TGTGCCAGCAGCTCACAGTGGGACAGGGGGAGAGACGAGCAGTACTTC CASSSQWDRGRDEQYF
TRBJ2-6 TRBV5-5 - - TGTGCCAGCAGCGCGGGGGCAGGGGCCCCTGGGGCCAACGTCCTGACTTTC CASSAGAGAPGANVLTF
TRBJ1-5 TRBV4-2 - once TGTGCCAGCAGCCAACTCACTGGTAGCAATCAGCCCCAGCATTTT CASSQLTGSNQPQHF
TRBJ2-6 TRBV20-1 - few TGCAGTGCAAGACACGGCTCTGGGGCCAACGTCCTGACTTTC CSARHGSGANVLTF
TRBJ1-4 TRBV6-6 - - TGTGCCAGCAGTTACGGACAGAGGTTGGAAGAGGATGAAAAACTGTTTTTT CASSYGQRLEEDEKLFF
TRBJ1-1 TRBV7-9 - - TGTGCCAGCAGCTCGGCGTTAAGCCGGAACACTGAAGCTTTCTTT CASSSALSRNTEAFF
TRBJ1-2 TRBV7-9 - - TGTGCCAGCAGCTCCGACAGTGATGGCTACACCTTC CASSSDSDGYTF
TRBJ2-1 TRBV5-1 TRBD2 - TGCGCCAGCAGCTTGGGGCCTAGCGGTATTAACAATGAGCAGTTCTTC CASSLGPSGINNEQFF
TRBJ2-3 TRBV7-6 - - TGTGCCAGCACCCCAGGTAGGGGGATGACAGATACGCAGTATTTT CASTPGRGMTDTQYF
TRBJ1-2 TRBV29-1 - - TGCAGCGTGGGAGCAGGGGAGGCTGGCTACACCTTC CSVGAGEAGYTF
TRBJ2-5 TRBV2 TRBD1 - TGTGCCAGCAGTCCAGACAGGGCGTTTGAAGAGACCCAGTACTTC CASSPDRAFEETQYF
TRBJ2-7 TRBV12-3/TRBV12-4 TRBD1 - TGTGCCAGCAGTACGCCGACAGGGCGACCCTACGAGCAGTACTTC CASSTPTGRPYEQYF
TRBJ1-1 TRBV12-3/TRBV12-4 - - TGTGCCAGCAGCCCCGGACGGAGCCCTGTAGCTTTCTTT CASSPGRSPVAFF
TRBJ2-1 TRBV15 - - TGTGCCACCAGCAGAGAGCCCGGGGGCGGCTACGACAATGAGCAGTTCTTC CATSREPGGGYDNEQFF
TRBJ2-3 TRBV9 TRBD2 - TGTGCCAGCAGCGGAAGCGGGAGGGCCACAGATACGCAGTATTTT CASSGSGRATDTQYF
TRBJ2-3 TRBV11-2 TRBD2 - TGTGCCAGCAGCTTACGGCCAGCGGGAGACACAGATACGCAGTATTTT CASSLRPAGDTDTQYF
TRBJ2-7 TRBV7-2 - - TGTGCCAGCAGCTTAGACAGGGCGGGGGCCTACGAGCAGTACTTC CASSLDRAGAYEQYF
TRBJ2-3 TRBV24-1 TRBD2 - TGTGCCACCAGTGCCCAACTAGCGGGGGCCCTCACAGATACGCAGTATTTT CATSAQLAGALTDTQYF
TRBJ2-7 TRBV28 - - TGTGCCAGCAGTATACAGGACGAGCAGTACTTC CASSIQDEQYF
TRBJ2-7 TRBV3-1 - - TGTGCCAGCAGCCAAGACTCGGGGGTCTCGTCCTACGAGCAGAACTTC CASSQDSGVSSYEQNF
TRBJ2-5 TRBV7-2 - - TGTGCCAGCAGCCTAACGGACGGACATGTCCCAGGGGCCCAGTACTTC CASSLTDGHVPGAQYF
TRBJ1-1 TRBV5-1 TRBD1 - TGCGCCAGCAGCTTGCGGTTGGGAGGACAGGGGGGCACTGAAGCTTTCTTT CASSLRLGGQGGTEAFF